Detailed here is one T cell receptor beta chain. Its cognate antigen is unknown. A sample-barcoded 5' primer and a J-beta primer mix were used in a second PCR of roughly 7 to 11 cycles. All samples yielded 2.5 million or more CDR3-containing paired-end reads. One entry per CDR3 protein, called by TCRdb with MiXCR from the 5' RACE reads. The sample has 700,000 to 800,000 distinct CDR3 sequences, roughly 45% seen once; the top ten hold 20% to 25%. The sample comes from a study of blood T cells in healthy people across ages. Points from the study as a whole: Roughly linear age-related decline in beta diversity appeared, significant by age approximately 40. Long-lived and aged donors differed, with more naive CD4+ cells and higher diversity in the long-lived.

Donors were healthy Caucasian individuals from Russia aged roughly 6 to 95. The junction had 6 bases not matched to a gene; V was cut back by 5 bases and J by 2 bases. This CDR3 is built from 16 residues. Germline V gene sequence: CDR1 SQVTM, CDR2 ANQGSEA. The genes are TRBV29-1 and TRBJ2-6, with 10 nucleotides matching TRBD1. Sequencing was performed on blood. This clonotype was sampled from a woman between 55 and 75 years old in good health. CDR3 DNA: TGCAGCGTTCACGTGACAGGGGGCCCTGGGGCCAACGTCCTGACTTTC. This encodes CSVHVTGGPGANVLTF.